This T cell receptor (beta chain) appears in the sequencing data of a study of regulatory T cells in long-lasting Graves disease. The CDR3 has 19 amino acids. Trimming took 5 bases from V and 2 from J, leaving 25 bases between them. CDR1 is SGHVS and CDR2 is FQNEAQ in the germline V gene. Combining iRepertoire HTBI primers with Arm-PCR of CDR3 regions, the authors built TCR beta libraries. TCRdb reprocessed the multiplex PCR reads with MiXCR, giving one entry per CDR3 protein. The table shows some 400,000 distinct CDR3 sequences, with about 15% occurring only once. Time point in this sample: newly diagnosed GD, antithyroid drugs for less than 3 months. With RNA extracted from PBMCs as input, the TCR library was made. As regards this clonotype: Antigen: not known.

Notes on the study in general: Peripheral blood alone, not thyroid tissue, underwent study. Patients with persistent disease showed a bias toward TRBV28, TRBJ1-2 and TRBJ2-5.

The sample also formed part of further work on T cells in Graves' hyperthyroidism and ophthalmopathy. That paper notes: Hyperthyroidism in the patients, aged 18 to 65, was newly diagnosed and under 2 months in duration.

Sequencing was performed on peripheral blood mononuclear cells (PBMCs), taken at new diagnosis, from a patient treated with antithyroid drugs. The chain uses TRBV7-8 and TRBJ1-5, with D perhaps TRBD1 (5 bases). The TCR sequence derives from a woman aged 30 to 39 with Graves disease. CDR3 bases: TGTGCCAGCAGCAAATCCAGCGGGATCAGGGCCGGGGGCAATCAGCCCCAGCATTTT. Its translation is CASSKSSGIRAGGNQPQHF.